The T cell receptor beta chain under discussion was sequenced for a study of OX40 agonist ivuxolimab in advanced cancers. Assay used: immunoSEQ multiplex PCR; TCRdb lists only in-frame clones, some missing. The table includes some 70,000 clones, 80% to 85% detected once. Per the germline V gene, CDR1 is MNHEY and CDR2 is SVGAGI. Trimming took 7 bases from V and 1 from J, leaving 11 bases between them. The CDR3 covers 13 residues. Source: CD4+ or CD8+ T cells sorted from blood, taken in a trial of the OX40 agonist ivuxolimab. This chain joins TRBV6-5 and TRBJ2-7, with D possibly matching TRBD2 (6 bases). The clonotype comes from an adult with an advanced solid tumor such as melanoma, head and neck, liver or kidney cancer. Here the CDR3 reads CASKTGLSYEQYF. CDR3 nucleotides: TGTGCCAGCAAGACGGGACTTTCCTACGAGCAGTACTTC.